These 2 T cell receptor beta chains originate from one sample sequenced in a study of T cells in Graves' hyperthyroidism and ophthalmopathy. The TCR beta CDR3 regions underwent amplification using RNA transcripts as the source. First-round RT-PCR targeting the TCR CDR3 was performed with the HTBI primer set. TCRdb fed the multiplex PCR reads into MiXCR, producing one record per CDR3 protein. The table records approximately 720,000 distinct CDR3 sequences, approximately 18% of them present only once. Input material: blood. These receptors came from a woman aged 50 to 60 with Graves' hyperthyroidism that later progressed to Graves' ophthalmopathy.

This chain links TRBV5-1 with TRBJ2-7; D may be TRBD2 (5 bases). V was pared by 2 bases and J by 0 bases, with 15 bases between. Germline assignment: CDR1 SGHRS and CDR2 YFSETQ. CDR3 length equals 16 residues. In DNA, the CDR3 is TGCGCCAGCAGCTTTCTCGCGGAGGTGCCCTCCTACGAGCAGTACTTC. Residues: CASSFLAEVPSYEQYF.

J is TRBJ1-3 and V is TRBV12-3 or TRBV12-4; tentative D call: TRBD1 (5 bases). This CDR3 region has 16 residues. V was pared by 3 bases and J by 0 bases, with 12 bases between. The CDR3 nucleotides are TGTGCCAGCAGTTTTAGTTTGCAGGGCTCTGGAAACACCATATATTTT. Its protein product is CASSFSLQGSGNTIYF.